What follows are 25 T cell receptor beta chains derived from one specimen sequenced in a study of blood T cell repertoires in COVID-19. Here immunoSEQ multiplex PCR was the method, and the copy in TCRdb shows in-frame clones only, minus some. The sample holds about 200,000 clones; around 90% are singletons and the top ten take approximately 2.9%. The sequencing sample was made of peripheral blood. The receptors shown here come from a man between 60 and 70 years old with acute or convalescent COVID-19.

The V and J genes are TRBV5-4 and TRBJ2-4; TRBD2 matches 8 bases. V lost 4 bases to trimming and J lost 2 bases; unmatched junction nucleotides: 5. This CDR3 region has 15 residues. CDR1 SGHNT and CDR2 YYREEE come from the germline V gene (reference sequence). CDR3 bases: TGTGCCAGCAGCCGGGGGGGGGCACCCAAAAACATTCAGTACTTC. Protein product: CASSRGGAPKNIQYF.

The chain combines TRBV29-1 with TRBJ1-5; D perhaps matches TRBD1 (6 bases). The ends were cut back, 4 bases at V and 2 bases at J, with 21 bases in the middle. Germline V gives CDR1 SQVTM, CDR2 ANQGSEA. The length of the CDR3 is 17 residues. CDR3 residues: CSVAGTPDPGGNQPQHF. The CDR3 DNA is TGCAGCGTTGCCGGGACACCGGATCCGGGTGGCAATCAGCCCCAGCATTTT.

This sequence joins TRBV6-4 and TRBJ2-1, with 9 bases lining up with TRBD2. The CDR3 runs 15 residues. The trim removed 4 bases at V and 8 bases at J, leaving 9 bases unmatched. Germline V gene data show CDR1 as MRHNA and CDR2 as SNTAGT. The CDR3 DNA reads as TGTGCCAGCAGTGTGGCCGGGACTAGCTTCGATGAGCAGTTCTTC. Its translation is CASSVAGTSFDEQFF.

The chain has TRBV29-1 and TRBJ2-4; possible D gene TRBD1, 6 bases. Germline V CDR1 and CDR2: SQVTM, ANQGSEA. There are 12 residues in the CDR3. V was pared by 6 bases and J by 4 bases, with 10 bases between. The CDR3 DNA reads TGCAGCGTGAAGGGGGAAAAAAACATTCAGTACTTC. This sequence encodes CSVKGEKNIQYF.

This clone was seen a single time. The chain links TRBV9 to TRBJ2-7, with 11 bases matching TRBD1. Per germline, CDR1 SGDLS and CDR2 YYNGEE. V gave up 3 bases and J gave up 5 bases; unmatched junction bases: 10. The CDR3 has 16 amino acids. The CDR3 DNA reads as TGTGCCAGCAGCGCCGGCGGACAGGGGGCAATTCACGAGCAGTACTTC. This translates into CASSAGGQGAIHEQYF.

The chain employs TRBV15 and TRBJ1-1; weak D call: TRBD1 (5 bases). V was trimmed by 3 bases and J by 1 base, leaving 9 bases between them. Per germline, CDR1 LNHNV and CDR2 YYDKDF (reference sequence). This CDR3 contains 14 residues. The CDR3 sequence: CATSSLGANTEAFF. The CDR3 coding sequence is TGTGCCACCAGCAGTCTAGGGGCGAACACTGAAGCTTTCTTT.

This chain uses TRBV30 with TRBJ1-1; D unclear. This CDR3 comprises 16 residues. V shed 3 bases and J shed 3 bases, with 20 bases lying between them. Germline assignment: CDR1 GTSNPN and CDR2 SVGIG (reference sequence). CDR3 DNA: TGTGCCTGGAGCCTACGGGGTTACCGAGAGGACACTGAAGCTTTCTTT. Protein product: CAWSLRGYREDTEAFF.

This sequence joins TRBV9 and TRBJ2-2; 10 bases align to TRBD1. The germline gives CDR1 SGDLS, CDR2 YYNGEE. With 0 bases clipped from V and 3 bases from J, the junction kept 5 bases outside the gene matches. This CDR3 region has 17 residues. The CDR3 is CASSVVGGQGYTGELFF. The CDR3 nucleotides are TGTGCCAGCAGCGTAGTAGGGGGACAGGGGTACACCGGGGAGCTGTTTTTT.

The DNA of the CDR3 is TGTGCCAGCAGCTTGGGACAGGGGGCGCGGAACGAGCAGTACTTC. This encodes CASSLGQGARNEQYF. The V and J genes are TRBV7-2 and TRBJ2-7, with 12 bases matching TRBD1. V shed 3 bases and J 5 bases; nucleotides not matched to a gene: 5. Germline lookup yields CDR1 SGHTA and CDR2 FQGNSA. The CDR3 is made up of 15 amino acids.

The gene calls are TRBV7-2 and TRBJ1-5; weak D call: TRBD1 (6 bases). The V and J ends lost 5 bases and 1 base respectively, with 12 bases between them. Germline V gives CDR1 SGHTA, CDR2 FQGNSA. The CDR3 has 15 residues. CDR3 in amino acids: CASSLNRVSNQPQHF. Written as DNA, the CDR3 is TGTGCCAGCAGCCTAAACAGGGTCAGCAATCAGCCCCAGCATTTT.

The rearrangement joins TRBV11-2 to TRBJ2-3; D is perhaps TRBD2 (6 bases). The CDR3 is 14 residues long. CDR1 is SGHAT and CDR2 is FQNNGV in the germline V gene. V lost 5 bases to trimming and J lost 0 bases, with 9 bases between them. The CDR3 region has the DNA TGTGCCAGCAGCCGCGGGGACAGCACAGATACGCAGTATTTT. It encodes CASSRGDSTDTQYF. Full variable domain (rest looked up from reference TRBV11-2 and TRBJ2-3): EAGVAQSPRYKIIEKRQSVAFWCNPISGHATLYWYQQILGQGPKLLIQFQNNGVVDDSQLPKDRFSAERLKGVDSTLKIQPAKLEDSAVYLCASSRGDSTDTQYFGPGTRLTVL.

The V and J genes are TRBV7-9 and TRBJ1-1; TRBD1 matches at 7 bases. Losses at the gene ends were 10 bases for V and 11 bases for J; bases not matched to a gene: 19. The germline V gene encodes CDR1 SEHNR and CDR2 FQNEAQ (reference sequence). The CDR3 loop spans 14 amino acids. Written as DNA, the CDR3 is TGTGCCACGACGGGACAGAAGGACCCAATAGGGGCTTTCTTT. It specifies CATTGQKDPIGAFF.

V and J are TRBV4-2 and TRBJ2-1, with 10 positions matching TRBD2. Germline CDR1 and CDR2: LGHNA and YNFKEQ. V was clipped by 3 bases and J by 4 bases; unmatched bases: 6. The CDR3 is made up of 16 amino acids. In nucleotides, the CDR3 is TGTGCCAGCAGCCAGGAAGTAGCGGGGGGATACAATGAGCAGTTCTTC. It encodes CASSQEVAGGYNEQFF.

This clone was observed once. V usage is TRBV6-1 and J usage is TRBJ2-5; tentative D call: TRBD1 (7 bases). The V end was cut by 2 bases, the J end by 7 bases, with 14 bases between. Germline V gene data show CDR1 as MNHNS and CDR2 as SASEGT. This CDR3 spans 14 amino acids. The CDR3 reads CASSENRGGGTQYF. The CDR3 region has the DNA TGTGCCAGCAGTGAAAACAGGGGAGGAGGGACCCAGTACTTC.

The gene calls are TRBV28 and TRBJ1-5; perhaps TRBD1 as D (6 bases). Germline CDR1 MDHEN, CDR2 SYDVKM. CDR3 length: 16 amino acids. Trimming pared 4 bases from V and 1 base from J, leaving 14 bases between. This chain's CDR3 is CASSYRRQGSNQPQHF. CDR3 nucleotide sequence: TGTGCCAGCAGTTATAGACGGCAGGGGAGCAATCAGCCCCAGCATTTT.

A few counts support this clone. V is TRBV9 and J is TRBJ1-2; D perhaps matches TRBD1 (5 bases). This CDR3 has 15 amino acids. V lost 2 bases to trimming and J lost 5 bases, with 16 bases between them. Per germline, CDR1 SGDLS and CDR2 YYNGEE. The chain's CDR3 is CASSVAGGDYYGYTF. In DNA form, the CDR3 reads TGTGCCAGCAGCGTCGCGGGAGGGGACTATTATGGCTACACCTTC.

This clone was picked up one time. The chain carries TRBV7-8 and TRBJ2-7; tentative D call: TRBD1 (6 bases). This CDR3 has 14 amino acids. Between the trimmed V and J ends, which lost 4 bases and 2 bases, there was a span of 12 bases. Germline lookup yields CDR1 SGHVS and CDR2 FQNEAQ. For the CDR3, the DNA is TGTGCCAGCAGCTCCGGACAGAATCCCTACGAGCAGTACTTC. As protein: CASSSGQNPYEQYF.

The chain uses TRBV30 and TRBJ2-1; 11 nucleotides agree with TRBD2. CDR1 and CDR2 from the germline V gene are GTSNPN and SVGIG (reference sequence). CDR3 size: 15 residues. The V segment lost 4 bases and the J segment 4 bases; nucleotides outside the gene matches: 6. The CDR3 region has the DNA TGTGCCTGGAAACCCCTAGCGGGGGGTTACAATGAGCAGTTCTTC. Translated: CAWKPLAGGYNEQFF. Drawing the rest from reference TRBV30 and TRBJ2-1, the complete variable domain is SQTIHQWPATLVQPVGSPLSLECTVEGTSNPNLYWYRQAAGRGLQLLFYSVGIGQISSEVPQNLSASRPQDRQFILSSKKLLLSDSGFYLCAWKPLAGGYNEQFFGPGTRLTVL.

The genes are TRBV19 and TRBJ1-1, with D perhaps TRBD1 (5 bases). The CDR3 covers 17 residues. V gave up 0 bases and J gave up 0 bases, with 14 bases separating them. Germline lookup yields CDR1 LNHDA and CDR2 SQIVND (reference sequence). Here the CDR3 reads CASSIDPRVGLNTEAFF. CDR3 coding DNA: TGTGCCAGTAGTATAGATCCCAGGGTGGGGCTGAACACTGAAGCTTTCTTT.

This rearrangement joins TRBV5-1 to TRBJ2-7; 8 nucleotides match TRBD2. Germline V gene lookup returns CDR1 SGHRS and CDR2 YFSETQ. With 4 bases clipped from V and 2 bases from J, the junction kept 11 bases outside the gene matches. This CDR3 is built from 16 residues. CDR3 bases: TGCGCCAGCAGCCGGGGGGGCGGGCAAGGCCCCTACGAGCAGTACTTC. It codes for CASSRGGGQGPYEQYF. Combining the CDR3 with reference TRBV5-1 and TRBJ2-7 gives the whole variable domain KAGVTQTPRYLIKTRGQQVTLSCSPISGHRSVSWYQQTPGQGLQFLFEYFSETQRNKGNFPGRFSGRQFSNSRSEMNVSTLELGDSALYLCASSRGGGQGPYEQYFGPGTRLTVT.

The sample holds one count of this clone. J is TRBJ2-7 and V is TRBV4-1; TRBD1 aligns across 7 bases. Germline trimming cut 2 bases from V and 5 bases from J; bases unmatched to any gene: 6. The length of the CDR3 is 14 residues. Germline V CDR1 and CDR2: MGHRA, YSYEKL. CDR3 bases: TGCGCCAGCAGCCAATCTAAGGGGGCGAACGAGCAGTACTTC. This gives the protein CASSQSKGANEQYF.

The rearrangement links TRBV6-6 to TRBJ1-6, with a weak D call TRBD1 (6 bases). This CDR3 region has 15 residues. Trimming took 6 bases from V and 6 from J, leaving 15 bases between them. The germline CDR1 and CDR2 sequences are MNHNY and SVGAGI (reference sequence). Here the CDR3 DNA reads TGTGCCAGCAGCCAGCTTGGACAGAGTAATTCACCCCTCCACTTT. Translated: CASSQLGQSNSPLHF.

The chain employs TRBV3-1 (or the pseudogene TRBV3-2) and TRBJ2-1; D possibly corresponds to TRBD2 (5 bases). With 2 bases removed from V and 7 bases from J, the gap between germline ends came to 12 bases. Germline-derived CDR1 and CDR2 are LGHDT and YNNKEL (reference sequence). CDR3 length: 14 amino acids. The CDR3 bases are TGTGCCAGCAGCCAAAATCTAGGAGGTAATGAGCAGTTCTTC. Translating it yields CASSQNLGGNEQFF.

A single count supports this clone. The V gene is TRBV6-5, the J gene TRBJ1-4; 7 positions match TRBD1. The CDR3 runs 15 residues. Trimming took 5 bases from V and 3 from J; bases not matched to a gene: 6. Germline values: CDR1 MNHEY, CDR2 SVGAGI. The CDR3 here is CASSPGTASNEKLFF. In DNA form, the CDR3 reads TGTGCCAGCAGTCCTGGGACAGCCTCTAATGAAAAACTGTTTTTT.

This clone has just a few counts. Other DNA sequences in this sample translate to the same CDR3. V is TRBV5-1 and J is TRBJ1-5; D might be TRBD1 (6 bases). Germline V CDR1 and CDR2: SGHRS, YFSETQ. This CDR3 spans 15 amino acids. The V end lost 0 bases, the J end lost 3 bases, and 10 bases lay between the germline ends. The CDR3 is CASSLEGGLNQPQHF. The CDR3 nucleotides are TGCGCCAGCAGCTTGGAGGGGGGGCTCAATCAGCCCCAGCATTTT.